A single sample gave rise to the 20 T cell receptor beta chains below, sequenced in a study of blood T cell repertoires in COVID-19. Produced via immunoSEQ multiplex PCR; TCRdb's table is partial and in-frame only. In the table there are some 200,000 clones, roughly three quarters of which are singletons. The material sequenced was peripheral blood. The source is a woman in her fifties or sixties with active or convalescent COVID-19.

J is TRBJ1-1 and V is TRBV25-1; 7 bases match TRBD1. This CDR3 is 14 amino acids long. Germline V gene data show CDR1 as MGHDK and CDR2 as SYGVNS. Trimming cost V 2 bases and J 2 bases; bases outside gene matches: 2. In nucleotides, the CDR3 is TGTGCCAGCAGTGAACCAGGGGGTAACACTGAAGCTTTCTTT. Translating gives CASSEPGGNTEAFF.

A word on this clone: A much larger clone lies a single base off, so this may be a read error. The gene calls are TRBV25-1 and TRBJ2-6; 7 nucleotides match TRBD1. Germline V gene data show CDR1 as MGHDK and CDR2 as SYGVNS. CDR3 length: 14 amino acids. The junction had 0 bases not matched to a gene; V was cut back by 6 bases and J by 1 base. The CDR3 nucleotides are TGTGCCAGCAGCAGGGGGTCTGGGGCCAACGTCCTGACTTTC. Amino acid sequence: CASSRGSGANVLTF.

The genes are TRBV4-1 and TRBJ1-1; 8 nucleotides match TRBD1. Per germline, CDR1 MGHRA and CDR2 YSYEKL. V was pared by 3 bases and J by 1 base, with 10 bases of the junction left unmatched. This CDR3 region has 17 residues. CDR3 DNA: TGCGCCAGCAGCCATGGACTTAGGACAGGGAAGAACACTGAAGCTTTCTTT. It translates to CASSHGLRTGKNTEAFF.

This clone has a handful of counts. V usage is TRBV7-9 and J usage is TRBJ1-1; tentatively, D is TRBD1 (5 bases). There are 15 residues in the CDR3. Between the trimmed V and J ends, which lost 5 bases and 0 bases, there was a span of 13 bases. Germline CDR1 and CDR2: SEHNR and FQNEAQ (reference sequence). CDR3 DNA sequence: TGTGCCAGCAGCGCCCTGGTGGGGCTGAACACTGAAGCTTTCTTT. Protein product: CASSALVGLNTEAFF. The complete variable domain, with remaining parts taken from reference TRBV7-9 and TRBJ1-1, reads DTGVSQNPRHKITKRGQNVTFRCDPISEHNRLYWYRQTLGQGPEFLTYFQNEAQLEKSRLLSDRFSAERPKGSFSTLEIQRTEQGDSAMYLCASSALVGLNTEAFFGQGTRLTVV.

V gene TRBV28 combines with J gene TRBJ1-1; possible D gene TRBD1, 5 bases. The CDR3 loop spans 15 amino acids. Trimming took 3 bases from V and 5 from J, leaving 16 bases between them. Germline lookup yields CDR1 MDHEN and CDR2 SYDVKM. CDR3 nucleotides: TGTGCCAGCAGTTTTACCCCGCGGGGCCGGACTGAAGCTTTCTTT. It specifies CASSFTPRGRTEAFF.

This clone was found many times. The chain recombines TRBV7-9 with TRBJ2-4; TRBD1 might be the D (5 bases). V was clipped by 0 bases and J by 8 bases, with 23 bases between them. The germline gives CDR1 SEHNR, CDR2 FQNEAQ (reference sequence). The CDR3 covers 18 residues. CDR3 DNA sequence: TGTGCCAGCAGCTTAGCTGGGGCAGGTCACCTTACCGTGGACATTCAGTACTTC. Translation gives CASSLAGAGHLTVDIQYF.

J is TRBJ2-3 and V is TRBV5-5; possibly TRBD1 for D (5 bases). This CDR3 region has 15 residues. CDR1 is SGHKS, CDR2 YYEKEE, per germline (reference sequence). The ends were cut back, 7 bases at V and 0 bases at J, with 15 bases in the middle. CDR3 DNA: TGTGCCAGCGACCGACAGTCAGCTAGCACAGATACGCAGTATTTT. This translates into CASDRQSASTDTQYF.

The chain joins TRBV27 to TRBJ1-4; D is unresolved. Trimming removed 8 bases at V and 0 bases at J, with 10 bases between. The germline gives CDR1 MNHEY, CDR2 SMNVEV (reference sequence). The CDR3 is 14 amino acids. The CDR3 loop is CASPVASTNEKLFF. CDR3 bases: TGTGCCAGCCCCGTAGCTTCAACTAATGAAAAACTGTTTTTT.

In this sample, this clone turned up a few times. The rearrangement joins TRBV2 to TRBJ1-1; 7 bases are shared with TRBD1. Germline trimming cut 9 bases from V and 8 bases from J; bases unmatched to any gene: 15. The CDR3 extends over 14 amino acids. CDR1 is SNHLY and CDR2 is FYNNEI in the germline V gene. The CDR3 coding sequence is TGTGCCAGTCTAACCGGGACAGCTCGGGACGAAGCTTTCTTT. This translates into CASLTGTARDEAFF.

The chain carries TRBV27 and TRBJ2-5, with 11 nucleotides matching TRBD1. Per germline, CDR1 MNHEY and CDR2 SMNVEV (reference sequence). V shed 5 bases and J 4 bases; nucleotides not matched to a gene: 6. The CDR3 loop spans 15 amino acids. CDR3 protein: CASSPGQGASETQYF. The CDR3 coding sequence is TGTGCCAGCAGTCCAGGACAGGGGGCTTCAGAGACCCAGTACTTC.

This clone was seen a handful of times. The rearrangement uses TRBV4-3 and TRBJ2-7; no definite D call. The CDR3 is 13 residues long. Germline assignment: CDR1 LGHNA and CDR2 YSLEER. Trimming stripped 0 bases from V and 4 bases from J, with 7 bases between. The CDR3 bases are TGCGCCAGCAGCCAAGACAGGCAATACGAGCAGTACTTC. Translated: CASSQDRQYEQYF.

As concerns this clone: At one boundary the junction diverges from the germline segment, which might be a read error. The rearrangement links TRBV6-2 or TRBV6-3 to TRBJ2-1; 8 bases match TRBD2. Germline CDR1 MNHEY, CDR2 SVGEGT. The CDR3 consists of 11 residues. In DNA, the CDR3 is TGTGCCAGCAGTCAGGGGACCGGGGGGGTCTTC. This encodes CASSQGTGGVF.

The sample holds one count of this clone. This chain links TRBV6-5 with TRBJ2-2; 7 nucleotides match TRBD1. Germline CDR1 MNHEY, CDR2 SVGAGI. There are 15 residues in the CDR3. V trimming: 6 bases; J trimming: 1 base; junction bases outside the gene matches: 5. The CDR3 here is CASRTTGMNTGELFF. DNA for the CDR3: TGTGCCAGCAGGACGACAGGGATGAACACCGGGGAGCTGTTTTTT.

To note about this clone: At one boundary the junction diverges from the germline segment, which might be a read error. V gene TRBV23-1 combines with J gene TRBJ2-7, with a tentative D call TRBD1 (5 bases). TRBV23-1 is an open reading frame, and its role is uncertain. CDR3 length equals 9 residues. The DNA for the CDR3 is TGCGCCAGCAGGGCCGGCAGGGACTTC. Translation gives CASRAGRDF.

The rearrangement joins TRBV15 to TRBJ2-1; 13 bases align to TRBD2. The V segment lost 1 base and the J segment 4 bases; nucleotides outside the gene matches: 10. CDR1 and CDR2 (germline): LNHNV, YYDKDF (reference sequence). The CDR3 is 19 residues long. The CDR3 spells CATSRVYTSGGAAYNEQFF. In DNA, the CDR3 is TGTGCCACCAGCAGAGTTTATACTAGCGGGGGGGCCGCGTACAATGAGCAGTTCTTC.

The count of this clone is one. This rearrangement joins TRBV27 to TRBJ2-5; TRBD2 matches at 12 bases. Looked up from germline, CDR1 is MNHEY and CDR2 is SMNVEV (reference sequence). With V trimmed by 1 base and J by 2 bases, 2 bases remained unmatched. The CDR3 extends over 16 amino acids. The DNA for the CDR3 is TGTGCCAGCAGTTTATTTCTAGCGGGAGGGCAAGAGACCCAGTACTTC. The encoded protein is CASSLFLAGGQETQYF.

The V gene is TRBV19, the J gene TRBJ2-3, with D perhaps matching TRBD2 (6 bases). In germline, CDR1 is LNHDA, CDR2 SQIVND (reference sequence). This CDR3 contains 16 residues. Trimming removed 8 bases at V and 2 bases at J, with 20 bases between. CDR3 residues: CASGMDGRRDTDTQYF. CDR3 nucleotide sequence: TGTGCCAGTGGCATGGACGGGAGACGGGACACAGATACGCAGTATTTT. Full variable domain (remainder filled in from reference TRBV19 and TRBJ2-3): DGGITQSPKYLFRKEGQNVTLSCEQNLNHDAMYWYRQDPGQGLRLIYYSQIVNDFQKGDIAEGYSVSREKKESFPLTVTSAQKNPTAFYLCASGMDGRRDTDTQYFGPGTRLTVL.

The CDR3 bases are TGTGCCAGTAGTATCGTGGGACTAGCGGGGGCTGAGACCCAGTACTTC. It is translated as CASSIVGLAGAETQYF. The chain joins TRBV19 to TRBJ2-5, with TRBD2 identical over 14 bases. The CDR3 has 16 residues. The junction had 5 bases not matched to a gene; V was cut back by 3 bases and J by 5 bases. CDR1 and CDR2 (germline): LNHDA, SQIVND (reference sequence).

The V gene is TRBV11-2, the J gene TRBJ2-3; weak D call: TRBD2 (6 bases). CDR1 is SGHAT and CDR2 is FQNNGV in the germline V gene. This CDR3 comprises 16 residues. Trimming left V 5 bases short and J 5 bases short, with 20 bases between. The CDR3: CASSLTGTPPRDTQYF. CDR3 bases: TGTGCCAGCAGCCTGACCGGGACTCCTCCGAGAGATACGCAGTATTTT. The whole variable domain, filled in from reference TRBV11-2 and TRBJ2-3, reads EAGVAQSPRYKIIEKRQSVAFWCNPISGHATLYWYQQILGQGPKLLIQFQNNGVVDDSQLPKDRFSAERLKGVDSTLKIQPAKLEDSAVYLCASSLTGTPPRDTQYFGPGTRLTVL.

The chain is built from TRBV6-6 and TRBJ2-7; 7 bases are shared with TRBD2. CDR1 is MNHNY, CDR2 SVGAGI, per germline (reference sequence). This CDR3 contains 16 residues. Trimming at V came to 2 bases and at J to 5 bases, leaving 12 bases not matched to a gene. Here the CDR3 reads CASSYPSGADVDEQYF. CDR3 sequence (DNA): TGTGCCAGCAGTTACCCAAGCGGGGCCGACGTCGACGAGCAGTACTTC.